This entry describes one T cell receptor (beta chain). Its antigen is undetermined. The thymus was resected at corrective cardiac surgery. Donation came from healthy Finnish infants having corrective surgery for congenital heart defects. This sample is part of a study of human thymus T cells. Clones were sequenced by immunoSEQ multiplex PCR, and TCRdb holds only the in-frame ones, with some missing. Of roughly 130,000 clones listed, around 96% were seen once; the top ten hold roughly 0.024%. The V gene lost 3 bases and the J gene lost 3 bases, with 6 bases spanning the gap. The CDR3 totals 13 residues. Germline CDR1 reads SGHVS; CDR2 reads FNYEAQ. Overall study results and limits: Seemingly biased V and J gene usage marked thymic and blood repertoires. The related literature has documented a marked overlap of thymic repertoires among unrelated individuals.

Sequenced input: thymus tissue. The TCR was taken from a boy under three years old with a congenital heart defect but otherwise immunologically healthy. V usage is TRBV7-6 and J usage is TRBJ1-3; D might be TRBD1 (5 bases). The CDR3 region is CASSLTDGNTIYF. CDR3 coding DNA: TGTGCCAGCAGCTTGACAGATGGAAACACCATATATTTT.